Presented here are 26 T cell receptor beta chains from one specimen sequenced in a study of cytomegalovirus exposure and HLA in healthy donors. PCR used 60 Vbeta primers and 13 Jbeta primers. TCRdb's table, derived via immunoSEQ multiplex PCR, lists solely in-frame clones and lacks some. The profile covers 100,000 or so clones, with 12% appearing a single time and roughly 16% taken by the ten largest. Material: PBMCs. The receptors shown here come from a man in his forties in good health and CMV-seropositive.

The V and J genes are TRBV25-1 and TRBJ1-2; 7 nucleotides align to TRBD1. The CDR3 has 12 residues. Losses at the gene ends were 5 bases for V and 5 bases for J; bases not matched to a gene: 2. Germline lookup yields CDR1 MGHDK and CDR2 SYGVNS. The CDR3 DNA follows: TGTGCCAGCAGTTTACAGGGGTATGGCTACACCTTC. Encoded protein: CASSLQGYGYTF.

The V gene is TRBV7-8, the J gene TRBJ1-1, with 7 bases lining up with TRBD1. Germline V gene lookup returns CDR1 SGHVS and CDR2 FQNEAQ. There are 16 residues in the CDR3. Unmatched junction bases numbered 11, after V lost 5 bases and J lost 2 bases. The CDR3 spells CASSRLDRDSNTEAFF. The CDR3 DNA is TGTGCCAGCAGCCGCCTAGACCGGGACAGCAACACTGAAGCTTTCTTT.

The chain uses TRBV6-1 and TRBJ2-7; 7 bases agree with TRBD1. Trimming removed 1 base from V and 2 bases from J; junction bases left unmatched: 5. Looked up from germline, CDR1 is MNHNS and CDR2 is SASEGT. The CDR3 is 15 residues long. DNA of the CDR3: TGTGCCAGCAGTGAAGTAGGGGGCGAGACCTACGAGCAGTACTTC. Amino acid sequence: CASSEVGGETYEQYF.

This clone was seen more than once but under ten times. The chain combines TRBV2 with TRBJ1-4; 7 positions match TRBD1. With 4 bases clipped from V and 7 bases from J, the junction kept 3 bases outside the gene matches. The CDR3 length is 13 residues. Looked up from germline, CDR1 is SNHLY and CDR2 is FYNNEI. This CDR3 reads CASSVDRREKLFF. In DNA form, the CDR3 reads TGTGCCAGCAGTGTGGACAGGCGTGAAAAACTGTTTTTT.

This clone appeared a few times. The sample holds other DNA sequences that translate to the same CDR3. This chain links TRBV5-1 with TRBJ2-1; no reliable D call. The CDR3 sequence is 15 residues long. CDR1 is SGHRS and CDR2 is YFSETQ in the germline V gene. V gave up 1 base and J gave up 0 bases, with 8 bases separating them. The CDR3 loop is CASSLSGSSYNEQFF. CDR3 coding DNA: TGCGCCAGCAGCTTGTCGGGTAGCTCCTACAATGAGCAGTTCTTC. The full variable domain, its missing parts supplied by reference TRBV5-1 and TRBJ2-1, is KAGVTQTPRYLIKTRGQQVTLSCSPISGHRSVSWYQQTPGQGLQFLFEYFSETQRNKGNFPGRFSGRQFSNSRSEMNVSTLELGDSALYLCASSLSGSSYNEQFFGPGTRLTVL.

V and J are TRBV6-5 and TRBJ2-3, with 8 positions matching TRBD1. This CDR3 is 13 amino acids long. Germline V lookup: CDR1 MNHEY, CDR2 SVGAGI. Trimming at V came to 2 bases and at J to 5 bases, leaving 0 bases not matched to a gene. The CDR3 coding sequence is TGTGCCAGCAGTTACGGACAGGGAGATACGCAGTATTTT. It specifies CASSYGQGDTQYF.

The chain joins TRBV27 to TRBJ2-3, with 8 bases that match TRBD2. Trimming at V came to 5 bases and at J to 3 bases, leaving 4 bases not matched to a gene. CDR3 length equals 14 residues. Germline assignment: CDR1 MNHEY and CDR2 SMNVEV (reference sequence). CDR3 sequence: CASSPSGSTDTQYF. The CDR3 DNA reads as TGTGCCAGCAGTCCCAGCGGGAGTACAGATACGCAGTATTTT.

There are a few counts of this clone. The J gene is TRBJ2-1, the V gene TRBV9, with 10 bases fitting TRBD2. The CDR3 covers 18 residues. The germline V gene has CDR1 SGDLS and CDR2 YYNGEE. Trimming removed 0 bases from V and 7 bases from J; junction bases left unmatched: 13. The CDR3 DNA sequence: TGTGCCAGCAGCGTAGCTACAGGGGCTAGCGGGAGTGGGAATGAGCAGTTCTTC. The encoded protein is CASSVATGASGSGNEQFF.

The chain couples TRBV18 to TRBJ1-5; the D is unclear. Trimming shortened V by 3 bases and J by 5 bases, and 5 bases separated the two germline ends. The CDR3 spans 12 residues. Germline V gene sequence: CDR1 KGHSH, CDR2 LQKENI. The CDR3 spells CASSPEDQPQHF. The CDR3 DNA is TGTGCCAGCTCACCGGAGGATCAGCCCCAGCATTTT.

This clone was seen only a few times. The chain is built from TRBV7-9 and TRBJ2-6; D is perhaps TRBD1 (5 bases). The CDR3 extends over 15 amino acids. Germline V lookup: CDR1 SEHNR, CDR2 FQNEAQ (reference sequence). The V end was cut by 5 bases, the J end by 0 bases, with 8 bases between. This CDR3 reads CASSADSSGANVLTF. The CDR3 DNA is TGTGCCAGCAGCGCCGACAGCTCTGGGGCCAACGTCCTGACTTTC. The full variable domain, rest sourced from reference TRBV7-9 and TRBJ2-6, is DTGVSQNPRHKITKRGQNVTFRCDPISEHNRLYWYRQTLGQGPEFLTYFQNEAQLEKSRLLSDRFSAERPKGSFSTLEIQRTEQGDSAMYLCASSADSSGANVLTFGAGSRLTVL.

This chain connects TRBV7-8 to TRBJ2-7; D perhaps matches TRBD1 (5 bases). The V end lost 0 bases, the J end lost 8 bases, and 8 bases lay between the germline ends. Germline CDR1 SGHVS, CDR2 FQNEAQ. The length of the CDR3 is 12 residues. The CDR3 here is CASSLAVGQQYF. The CDR3, as DNA: TGTGCCAGCAGCTTAGCTGTGGGGCAGCAGTACTTC.

The sample holds a few counts of this clone. The chain recombines TRBV2 with TRBJ2-7; no clear D gene. CDR1 is SNHLY and CDR2 is FYNNEI in the germline V gene. Trimming took 6 bases from V and 12 from J, leaving 15 bases between them. This CDR3 is 11 amino acids long. The CDR3 DNA reads TGTGCCAGCAGCCCCGCTGTTCAGCGGTACTTC. Translation: CASSPAVQRYF.

This clone was seen a handful of times. The gene calls are TRBV5-6 and TRBJ2-3; TRBD1 matches at 7 bases. V lost 4 bases to trimming and J lost 1 base; unmatched junction nucleotides: 3. This CDR3 is 14 amino acids long. Germline values: CDR1 SGHDT, CDR2 YYEEEE. The CDR3 bases are TGTGCCAGCAGCCCGGGACAGCGCACAGATACGCAGTATTTT. The encoded protein is CASSPGQRTDTQYF.

The chain recombines TRBV25-1 with TRBJ2-2, with D perhaps matching TRBD1 (6 bases). Per germline, CDR1 MGHDK and CDR2 SYGVNS. V lost 4 bases, J lost 5 bases, and 8 bases lay in between. The CDR3 contains 13 residues. CDR3 DNA sequence: TGTGCCAGCAGTGGAACAGGGACCGGGGAGCTGTTTTTT. Translating it yields CASSGTGTGELFF.

This clone has just a few counts. Written as DNA, the CDR3 is TGTGCCAGCAGTTTTCCTAGCAGCAATGAGCAGTTCTTC. It specifies CASSFPSSNEQFF. The rearrangement joins TRBV28 to TRBJ2-1; D possibly corresponds to TRBD2 (5 bases). The V gene's germline CDR1 is MDHEN and CDR2 SYDVKM. CDR3 length equals 13 residues. Trimming took 3 bases from V and 6 from J, leaving 9 bases between them.

This clone was counted a few times. This sequence joins TRBV11-2 and TRBJ1-1; TRBD1 agrees at 10 bases. The V gene's germline CDR1 is SGHAT and CDR2 FQNNGV. This CDR3 region has 13 residues. J was trimmed by 4 bases and V by 8 bases; bases with no gene match: 4. Here the CDR3 reads CASDRDRGTEAFF. The CDR3 region has the DNA TGTGCCAGCGACCGGGACAGGGGCACTGAAGCTTTCTTT.

This clone has a single count. The chain joins TRBV7-2 to TRBJ2-7, with a tentative D call TRBD2 (6 bases). V lost 1 base, J lost 2 bases, and 18 bases lay in between. The CDR3 covers 17 residues. Germline-derived CDR1 and CDR2 are SGHTA and FQGNSA. The CDR3 region has the DNA TGTGCCAGCAGCTTAGTGGGGATGGAGGGGAACCCCTACGAGCAGTACTTC. Amino acid sequence: CASSLVGMEGNPYEQYF.

The chain recombines TRBV6-5 with TRBJ1-3, with D tentatively TRBD1 (5 bases). Germline lookup yields CDR1 MNHEY and CDR2 SVGAGI. V lost 0 bases to trimming and J lost 2 bases, with 8 bases between them. The CDR3 loop spans 15 amino acids. As DNA, the CDR3 is TGTGCCAGCAGTTACTCTACAGGCCCTGGAAACACCATATATTTT. Its translation is CASSYSTGPGNTIYF.

In this sample, this clone turned up a few times. CDR3 coding DNA: TGCGCCAGCAGTGAGTCAGGGAGATTTGAAGCTTTCTTT. Its translation is CASSESGRFEAFF. The chain links TRBV10-1 to TRBJ1-1; D is undetermined. The germline gives CDR1 WNHNN, CDR2 SYGVQD (reference sequence). CDR3 size: 13 residues. V shed 0 bases and J shed 7 bases, with 9 bases lying between them.

The chain links TRBV6-6 to TRBJ1-2; perhaps TRBD1 as D (6 bases). V was cut by 6 bases and J by 7 bases, with 15 bases left in between. The CDR3 extends over 13 amino acids. Germline assignment: CDR1 MNHNY and CDR2 SVGAGI (reference sequence). The DNA for the CDR3 is TGTGCCAGCAGCTACGACAGGACCGGTGGCTACACCTTC. Its protein product is CASSYDRTGGYTF.

The table lists this clone with a few counts. V usage is TRBV6-6 and J usage is TRBJ1-1, with D perhaps TRBD1 (5 bases). The ends were cut back, 2 bases at V and 3 bases at J, with 13 bases in the middle. The V gene's germline CDR1 is MNHNY and CDR2 SVGAGI (reference sequence). The CDR3 covers 15 residues. In DNA, the CDR3 is TGTGCCAGCAGTTACCCGGGGACTGTCGACACTGAAGCTTTCTTT. It codes for CASSYPGTVDTEAFF.

In this sample, this clone turned up many times. The CDR3 here is CASSGRDYPYQETQYF. The CDR3 bases are TGTGCCAGCAGCGGCCGGGACTACCCGTACCAAGAGACCCAGTACTTC. The V call is TRBV9, the J call TRBJ2-5; 7 nucleotides agree with TRBD2. The V gene end was trimmed by 3 bases and the J gene end by 0 bases; junction bases not matched to a gene: 8. The CDR3 is 16 amino acids. From germline, CDR1 is SGDLS and CDR2 YYNGEE.

The chain joins TRBV18 to TRBJ1-1; 9 positions match TRBD1. Germline CDR1 is KGHSH and CDR2 is LQKENI. This CDR3 has 14 residues. The ends lost 5 bases at V and 0 bases at J; junction bases unmatched: 1. CDR3 DNA: TGTGCCAGCTCATGGACAGGGGTGAACACTGAAGCTTTCTTT. The encoded protein is CASSWTGVNTEAFF.

V and J are TRBV25-1 and TRBJ1-1, with D unresolved. The CDR3 spans 12 residues. V shed 6 bases and J shed 4 bases, with 9 bases lying between them. Germline-derived CDR1 and CDR2 are MGHDK and SYGVNS. The CDR3 nucleotides read TGTGCCAGCAGCCGCTTGAGCACTGAAGCTTTCTTT. It is translated as CASSRLSTEAFF.

This sequence joins TRBV30 and TRBJ1-2; 9 nucleotides line up with TRBD1. CDR1 and CDR2 from the germline V gene are GTSNPN and SVGIG (reference sequence). J was trimmed by 4 bases and V by 1 base; bases with no gene match: 7. The CDR3 has 15 residues. CDR3 protein: CAWSEGTGIPYGYTF. DNA for the CDR3: TGTGCCTGGAGTGAAGGGACAGGGATACCCTATGGCTACACCTTC.

There are a few counts of this clone. The chain links TRBV6-5 to TRBJ1-3, with TRBD1 matching 7 bases. Trimming at V came to 6 bases and at J to 7 bases, leaving 12 bases not matched to a gene. This CDR3 contains 15 residues. Germline V lookup: CDR1 MNHEY, CDR2 SVGAGI. CDR3 DNA sequence: TGTGCCAGCAGGGATACAGGGGAGAAAGGGAACACCATATATTTT. Encoded protein: CASRDTGEKGNTIYF.